A selection of T cell receptor beta chains follows, all from one sample in a study of cytomegalovirus exposure and HLA in healthy donors. Only in-frame clones appear in the TCRdb table, and some are missing; sequencing was by immunoSEQ multiplex PCR. The sample records roughly 160,000 clones, 80% being singletons. Sequenced input: PBMCs. The receptors here all came from a man aged 30-40 years in good health and CMV-seronegative. The conserved cysteine and the conserved F or W are not part of the CDR3 here. Fields, in order: V gene, J gene, CDR3 protein.

V gene: TRBV11-1
J gene: TRBJ1-1
CDR3 protein: ASSFGGAGNTEAF

V gene: TRBV10-3
J gene: TRBJ1-6
CDR3 protein: AISEDRGTGSPLH

V gene: TRBV11-1
J gene: TRBJ2-7
CDR3 protein: ASSPMTPYEQY

V gene: TRBV5-4
J gene: TRBJ2-5
CDR3 protein: ASSPRTSGQETQY

V gene: TRBV7-2
J gene: TRBJ1-2
CDR3 protein: ASSPQQGTLVGYT

V gene: TRBV9
J gene: TRBJ2-1
CDR3 protein: ASSVGESSYNEQF

V gene: TRBV28
J gene: TRBJ2-3
CDR3 protein: ASSHYGPLAGISTDTQY

V gene: TRBV4-2
J gene: TRBJ2-1
CDR3 protein: ASRETSGARDEQF

V gene: TRBV20-1
J gene: TRBJ1-1
CDR3 protein: SALRNTEAF

V gene: TRBV9
J gene: TRBJ1-4
CDR3 protein: ASSQGPASNEKLF

V gene: TRBV28
J gene: TRBJ2-1
CDR3 protein: ATVAPVTFNEQF

V gene: TRBV11-2
J gene: TRBJ1-2
CDR3 protein: ASSLGTGGFGYT

V gene: TRBV19
J gene: TRBJ2-4
CDR3 protein: ASAWADRENIQY

V gene: TRBV6-7
J gene: TRBJ1-5
CDR3 protein: ASTERTGGFRAQH

V gene: TRBV7-9
J gene: TRBJ2-2
CDR3 protein: ASSLARTGELF

V gene: TRBV6-5
J gene: TRBJ2-2
CDR3 protein: ASRRGGSGGELF

V gene: TRBV11-2
J gene: TRBJ1-5
CDR3 protein: ASSSFPREPGEGQPQH

V gene: TRBV7-9
J gene: TRBJ2-2
CDR3 protein: ASSSSGGMIGELF

V gene: TRBV6-1
J gene: TRBJ1-4
CDR3 protein: ASTPTAAGEKLF

V gene: TRBV9
J gene: TRBJ1-5
CDR3 protein: ASSAGGPYQPQH

V gene: TRBV19
J gene: TRBJ1-2
CDR3 protein: ASSISGVLHGYT

V gene: TRBV7-3
J gene: TRBJ1-1
CDR3 protein: ASSLARAGGEAF

V gene: TRBV7-9
J gene: TRBJ2-4
CDR3 protein: ASSPPQNRNIQY

V gene: TRBV9
J gene: TRBJ2-2
CDR3 protein: ASSVVGGNTGELF

V gene: TRBV9
J gene: TRBJ2-7
CDR3 protein: ASSFGQAQSYEQY

V gene: TRBV19
J gene: TRBJ1-3
CDR3 protein: ASSIWAISGNTIY

V gene: TRBV4-3
J gene: TRBJ2-5
CDR3 protein: ASSQGYGGLRETQY

V gene: TRBV30
J gene: TRBJ2-1
CDR3 protein: AWRVLGALTSRNEQF

V gene: TRBV5-1
J gene: TRBJ1-4
CDR3 protein: ASSSLGVGNEKLF

V gene: TRBV9
J gene: TRBJ2-3
CDR3 protein: ASRLITGTKPSTDTQY

V gene: TRBV19
J gene: TRBJ1-6
CDR3 protein: ASSTRQGVLSSYNSPLH

V gene: TRBV5-4
J gene: TRBJ1-1
CDR3 protein: ASSPPIGGMNTEAF

V gene: TRBV6-5
J gene: TRBJ1-2
CDR3 protein: ASSYRGSGYT

V gene: TRBV2
J gene: TRBJ2-7
CDR3 protein: ASSEATGWSYEQY

V gene: TRBV4-2
J gene: TRBJ2-1
CDR3 protein: ASSQVGASGYNEQF

V gene: TRBV5-6
J gene: TRBJ1-5
CDR3 protein: ASSLAGTGSNQPQH

V gene: TRBV19
J gene: TRBJ2-6
CDR3 protein: ATTGYGANVLT

V gene: TRBV5-1
J gene: TRBJ2-3
CDR3 protein: ASSHSTDTQY

V gene: TRBV27
J gene: TRBJ2-2
CDR3 protein: ASSLSLYTGELF

V gene: TRBV5-1
J gene: TRBJ2-3
CDR3 protein: ASRLTGGGPDTQY

V gene: TRBV29-1
J gene: TRBJ1-2
CDR3 protein: SVRDRIYGYT

V gene: TRBV5-6
J gene: TRBJ2-1
CDR3 protein: ASSLKGQPYEQF

V gene: TRBV5-4
J gene: TRBJ1-5
CDR3 protein: ASSPSTGQPQH

V gene: TRBV5-6
J gene: TRBJ1-1
CDR3 protein: ASSKGTGGEVTEAF

V gene: TRBV28
J gene: TRBJ2-7
CDR3 protein: ASSPDRGGGSYEQY

V gene: TRBV7-9
J gene: TRBJ1-2
CDR3 protein: ASSPGQGASNYGYT

V gene: TRBV6-5
J gene: TRBJ1-5
CDR3 protein: ASSKTGLSNQPQH

V gene: TRBV7-9
J gene: TRBJ1-2
CDR3 protein: SSSNMPGEGYGYT

V gene: TRBV9
J gene: TRBJ1-1
CDR3 protein: ASSVEGALEAF

V gene: TRBV6-5
J gene: TRBJ1-3
CDR3 protein: ASSYGGRTAVPIY

V gene: TRBV9
J gene: TRBJ2-7
CDR3 protein: ASSPKGVLRDSSYEQY

V gene: TRBV28
J gene: TRBJ1-2
CDR3 protein: ASRPRFGPGL

V gene: TRBV5-1
J gene: TRBJ1-3
CDR3 protein: ASSLSGQASGNTIY

V gene: TRBV6-5
J gene: TRBJ2-3
CDR3 protein: ASSRLLETDTQY

V gene: TRBV7-9
J gene: TRBJ2-7
CDR3 protein: ATSGTRKTYEQY

V gene: TRBV5-4
J gene: TRBJ1-3
CDR3 protein: ASSLAGGAAGNTIY

V gene: TRBV7-3
J gene: TRBJ2-7
CDR3 protein: ASSLGERGSSYEQY

V gene: TRBV27
J gene: TRBJ2-1
CDR3 protein: ASSLAGGVDEQF

V gene: TRBV7-3
J gene: TRBJ1-1
CDR3 protein: ASSFGTGSGEAF